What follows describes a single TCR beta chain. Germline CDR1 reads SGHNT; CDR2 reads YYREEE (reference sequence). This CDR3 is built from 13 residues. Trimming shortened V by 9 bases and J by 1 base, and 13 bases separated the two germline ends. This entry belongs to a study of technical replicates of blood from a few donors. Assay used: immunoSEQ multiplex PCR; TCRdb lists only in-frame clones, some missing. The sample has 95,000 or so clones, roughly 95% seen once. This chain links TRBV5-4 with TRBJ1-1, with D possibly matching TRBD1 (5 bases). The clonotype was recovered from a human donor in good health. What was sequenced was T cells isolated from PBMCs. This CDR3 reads CATQKGANTEAFF. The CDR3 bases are TGTGCCACCCAAAAAGGGGCGAACACTGAAGCTTTCTTT.